The clone carrying this T cell receptor (beta chain) was counted at least ten times. Its specificity is not known. The sample belongs to a study of breast tumors, draining lymph nodes, adjacent tissues. Whole-study results and caveats: The lymph node origin of tumor T cells was framed as consistent with a hypothesis, not demonstrated. Luminal-like breast cancer showed significantly higher tumor–nontumor repertoire similarity than basal-like. Tumors had less TCR diversity than lymph nodes, more than nontumor tissue.

Breast cancer patients provided tissue from their axillary draining lymph nodes. TCRdb re-called the multiplex PCR reads with MiXCR, one entry per CDR3 protein. The sample carries approximately 100,000 distinct CDR3 sequences, 30% recorded once. Sequencing used axillary lymph node tissue. This sequence originates from a female donor with breast cancer. Some clones in this sample may be carry-over from other donors' samples.

This chain's CDR3 is CASRLRDTQYF. For the CDR3, the DNA is TGTGCCAGCAGGCTCAGGGATACGCAGTATTTT. The rearrangement links TRBV28 to TRBJ2-3; D call uncertain. The V gene lost 6 bases and the J gene lost 6 bases, with 7 bases spanning the gap. Germline-derived CDR1 and CDR2 are MDHEN and SYDVKM. The CDR3 extends over 11 amino acids.